A single sample is the source of the 32 T cell receptor beta chains below, sequenced in a study of T-cell reconstitution after alpha-beta-depleted transplantation in children. A library of TCRbeta sequences, prepared with unique molecular identifiers, was generated. TCRdb used MiXCR to reprocess the PCR reads, holding one entry per CDR3 protein. This sample has 440,000 or so distinct CDR3 sequences, with roughly 43% found just once. This sample comprised PBMCs, obtained before TCRalphabeta/CD19-depleted stem cell transplant. All receptors come from a girl aged 2 to 10 with aplastic anemia, due to receive a stem cell transplant.

The V and J genes are TRBV4-2 and TRBJ1-6; TRBD1 matches 10 bases. This CDR3 spans 18 amino acids. Germline assignment: CDR1 LGHNA and CDR2 YNFKEQ. V lost 3 bases and J lost 8; bases outside the gene matches: 13. CDR3 sequence reads: CASSQSRDRGRFDSPLHF. In nucleotides, the CDR3 is TGTGCCAGCAGCCAGAGCCGGGACAGGGGACGGTTTGATTCACCCCTCCACTTT.

V gene TRBV4-1 combines with J gene TRBJ1-5; 10 nucleotides agree with TRBD1. The CDR3 length is 16 residues. The germline V gene has CDR1 MGHRA and CDR2 YSYEKL. V trimming: 5 bases; J trimming: 4 bases; junction bases outside the gene matches: 8. CDR3 in amino acids: CASSRPGQGMNQPQHF. CDR3 bases: TGCGCCAGCAGCAGGCCGGGACAGGGGATGAATCAGCCCCAGCATTTT.

In the case of this clonotype: One base away lies a much larger clone, so this may be a sequencing read error. This sequence joins TRBV20-1 and TRBJ1-2; TRBD1 agrees at 9 bases. Germline V gene lookup returns CDR1 DFQATT and CDR2 SNEGSKA (reference sequence). This CDR3 spans 13 amino acids. The CDR3 DNA reads as TGCAGTGCCCCGGGACAGGGCGCCTTCGGCTACCCCTTC. Translated, it gives CSAPGQGAFGYPF.

The chain is built from TRBV5-8 and TRBJ2-7; TRBD2 is a possible D gene (5 bases). Germline V CDR1 and CDR2: SGHTS, YDEGEE. Trimming took 3 bases from V and 3 from J, leaving 7 bases between them. The CDR3 consists of 12 residues. This CDR3 is CASSSRGYEQYF. The CDR3, as DNA: TGTGCCAGCAGCTCCCGGGGCTACGAGCAGTACTTC.

The V gene is TRBV12-3 or TRBV12-4, the J gene TRBJ2-1, with D possibly being TRBD2 (7 bases). Between the trimmed V and J ends, which lost 8 bases and 7 bases, there was a span of 18 bases. The CDR3 is made up of 14 amino acids. The chain's CDR3 is CASGDRGGDNEQFF. In nucleotides, the CDR3 is TGTGCCAGCGGGGATAGGGGGGGGGATAATGAGCAGTTCTTC.

The CDR3 sequence: CASRTVRAYNEQFF. The CDR3, as DNA: TGTGCCAGCAGAACGGTCCGGGCCTACAATGAGCAGTTCTTC. The rearrangement uses TRBV28 and TRBJ2-1; D uncertain. This CDR3 contains 14 residues. V was pared by 6 bases and J by 2 bases, with 11 bases between. Germline V gives CDR1 MDHEN, CDR2 SYDVKM.

This clonotype has only one observation. A clone one base away is much larger, so this may be a read error. The CDR3 DNA reads as TGTGCCGGCTCACCGAGAGGGACCGAGGCAAACACTGAAGCTTTCTTT. Its protein is CAGSPRGTEANTEAFF. V usage is TRBV18 and J usage is TRBJ1-1, with a weak D call TRBD1 (5 bases). Per the germline V gene, CDR1 is KGHSH and CDR2 is LQKENI. The CDR3 spans 16 residues.

The gene calls are TRBV5-6 and TRBJ2-1, with D maybe TRBD2 (6 bases). With 6 bases removed from V and 1 base from J, the gap between germline ends came to 14 bases. Looked up from germline, CDR1 is SGHDT and CDR2 is YYEEEE. The CDR3 has 15 amino acids. The CDR3 loop is CASIRGRLSYNEQFF. The CDR3 bases are TGTGCCAGCATTCGGGGGAGGTTATCCTACAATGAGCAGTTCTTC.

The chain couples TRBV20-1 to TRBJ1-1, with 7 bases identical to TRBD1. V shed 5 bases and J 1 base; nucleotides not matched to a gene: 4. Germline V lookup: CDR1 DFQATT, CDR2 SNEGSKA (reference sequence). CDR3 length: 13 amino acids. CDR3 protein: CSAWDRENTEAFF. CDR3 sequence (DNA): TGCAGTGCTTGGGACAGAGAGAACACTGAAGCTTTCTTT.

This clonotype has at least ten counts. This chain joins TRBV7-6 and TRBJ2-1, with 9 bases aligning to TRBD2. Germline V gene data show CDR1 as SGHVS and CDR2 as FNYEAQ. With V trimmed by 5 bases and J by 8 bases, 10 bases remained unmatched. The CDR3 spans 15 residues. CDR3 sequence reads: CASSPLAGPFDEQFF. The DNA of the CDR3 is TGTGCCAGCAGCCCCCTAGCGGGGCCCTTCGATGAGCAGTTCTTC.

There are many counts of this clonotype. The chain couples TRBV6-6 to TRBJ1-6; no firm D call. The CDR3 has 12 residues. Trimming removed 1 base from V and 5 bases from J, with 0 bases in between. The germline V gene encodes CDR1 MNHNY and CDR2 SVGAGI (reference sequence). CDR3 sequence (DNA): TGTGCCAGCAGTTACTATAATTCACCCCTCCACTTT. Translating gives CASSYYNSPLHF.

This clonotype was counted once. CDR3 nucleotide sequence: TGTGCCAGCACCGTCGGGACCCTTCGATACAATGAGCAGTTCTTC. This gives the protein CASTVGTLRYNEQFF. J is TRBJ2-1 and V is TRBV7-2; possibly TRBD1 or TRBD2 for D (5 bases each). Germline V CDR1 and CDR2: SGHTA, FQGNSA. Trimming removed 7 bases at V and 4 bases at J, with 17 bases between. This CDR3 region has 15 residues.

The chain uses TRBV27 and TRBJ2-7, with TRBD2 matching 8 bases. CDR1 and CDR2 (germline): MNHEY, SMNVEV (reference sequence). Germline trimming cut 4 bases from V and 7 bases from J; bases unmatched to any gene: 15. This CDR3 is built from 16 residues. CDR3 amino acids: CASSSYSAGVVGEQYF. The CDR3 DNA reads TGTGCCAGCAGTTCATACTCAGCGGGAGTCGTGGGGGAGCAGTACTTC.

This rearrangement joins TRBV10-3 to TRBJ2-7; D gene ambiguous. Trimming left V 2 bases short and J 7 bases short, with 9 bases between. This CDR3 has 12 residues. Germline V CDR1 and CDR2: ENHRY, SYGVKD. The CDR3: CAISERAGEQYF. CDR3 bases: TGTGCCATCAGTGAGAGGGCTGGGGAGCAGTACTTC.

The chain recombines TRBV15 with TRBJ2-7, with 10 bases that match TRBD2. The CDR3 totals 15 residues. V trimming: 5 bases; J trimming: 4 bases; junction bases outside the gene matches: 8. Germline-derived CDR1 and CDR2 are LNHNV and YYDKDF (reference sequence). The CDR3 region has the DNA TGTGCCACCAGCGTATCTAGCGGGAGTGGTTACGAGCAGTACTTC. Encoded protein: CATSVSSGSGYEQYF.

V is TRBV20-1 and J is TRBJ2-5, with D perhaps matching TRBD2 (6 bases). The CDR3 totals 16 residues. V was trimmed by 0 bases and J by 3 bases, leaving 17 bases between them. Germline CDR1 and CDR2: DFQATT and SNEGSKA (reference sequence). CDR3 loop: CSARDPTSLSKETQYF. The CDR3 DNA sequence: TGCAGTGCTAGAGATCCCACTAGCCTATCGAAAGAGACCCAGTACTTC.

Remarks on this clonotype: At one of its ends the junction is not consistent with the germline gene, which may arise from a read error. The chain employs TRBV15 and TRBJ2-7; D gene unclear. The CDR3 loop spans 14 amino acids. Germline assignment: CDR1 LNHNV and CDR2 YYDKDF (reference sequence). DNA for the CDR3: TGTGCCACCAGCGGAGACCTGGGCCTACGGGAGCAGTACTTC. This encodes CATSGDLGLREQYF.

The V and J genes are TRBV7-9 and TRBJ1-2, with D perhaps matching TRBD1 (6 bases). Germline CDR1 and CDR2: SEHNR and FQNEAQ (reference sequence). The V and J ends lost 2 bases and 3 bases respectively, with 7 bases between them. The CDR3 runs to 13 residues. CDR3 in amino acids: CASSLRTDYGYTF. The DNA of the CDR3 is TGTGCCAGCAGCTTACGGACAGACTATGGCTACACCTTC.

This clonotype was counted many times. V gene TRBV18 combines with J gene TRBJ1-4; the D is unclear. The V gene lost 0 bases and the J gene lost 8 bases, with 10 bases spanning the gap. The CDR3 is made up of 14 amino acids. Germline lookup yields CDR1 KGHSH and CDR2 LQKENI. The CDR3 DNA reads TGTGCCAGCTCACCACCTGGTCTTCCCGAAAAACTGTTTTTT. Translation gives CASSPPGLPEKLFF.

The sample holds many counts of this clonotype. The chain carries TRBV9 and TRBJ2-1; D is perhaps TRBD2 (6 bases). Germline loops: CDR1 SGDLS, CDR2 YYNGEE. The CDR3 extends over 15 amino acids. The germline V and J ends were trimmed by 0 bases and 4 bases, with 11 bases remaining between them. Here the CDR3 reads CASSVGVAVYNEQFF. CDR3 DNA sequence: TGTGCCAGCAGCGTAGGAGTAGCGGTATACAATGAGCAGTTCTTC.

This chain joins TRBV28 and TRBJ2-7; perhaps D is TRBD1 or TRBD2 (5 bases each). Germline values: CDR1 MDHEN, CDR2 SYDVKM. The CDR3 sequence is 15 residues long. Deletions cut 7 bases from V and 3 bases from J, with 19 bases between. CDR3 DNA sequence: TGTGCCAGCACTTTCGGGAATCAGGGCCTCTACGAGCAGTACTTC. Translating gives CASTFGNQGLYEQYF.

The chain joins TRBV7-9 to TRBJ2-1, with D possibly matching TRBD2 (5 bases). CDR3 size: 15 residues. Looked up from germline, CDR1 is SEHNR and CDR2 is FQNEAQ (reference sequence). V was clipped by 2 bases and J by 7 bases, with 15 bases between them. For the CDR3, the DNA is TGTGCCAGCAGCTTATCGGAGGAGACCTTTAATGAGCAGTTCTTC. Translating gives CASSLSEETFNEQFF.

This chain connects TRBV7-3 to TRBJ2-7; 8 bases are a match to TRBD1. V shed 5 bases and J 2 bases; nucleotides not matched to a gene: 2. This CDR3 contains 13 residues. Germline V CDR1 and CDR2: SGHTA, FQGTGA. The CDR3 sequence is CASSMGQAYEQYF. The CDR3 coding sequence is TGTGCCAGCAGCATGGGACAGGCCTACGAGCAGTACTTC.

V usage is TRBV7-9 and J usage is TRBJ2-7; D uncertain. CDR3 length equals 15 residues. Trimming took off 5 bases at V and 3 bases at J, with 17 bases between the two ends. In germline, CDR1 is SEHNR, CDR2 FQNEAQ (reference sequence). The CDR3 region is CASSPGPAPNYEQYF. As DNA, the CDR3 is TGTGCCAGCAGCCCAGGCCCAGCGCCGAACTACGAGCAGTACTTC.

The V and J genes are TRBV9 and TRBJ2-3; D could derive from TRBD1 or TRBD2 (6 bases each). Germline loops: CDR1 SGDLS, CDR2 YYNGEE. The CDR3 is 18 residues long. V was cut by 4 bases and J by 4 bases, with 25 bases left in between. CDR3 region: CASSPAGGGSGGSDTQYF. The CDR3 DNA reads as TGTGCCAGCAGCCCAGCAGGTGGGGGGTCCGGGGGCTCAGATACGCAGTATTTT.

Worth noting for this clonotype: Mismatch with germline at one junction end may stem from a read error. CDR3 protein: CASSSVISSVGQPQNF. CDR3 DNA: TGTGCCAGCAGTTCAGTAATATCCTCGGTAGGTCAGCCCCAGAATTTT. V is TRBV12-3 or TRBV12-4 and J is TRBJ1-5; no definite D call. The CDR3 is 16 amino acids.

The chain links TRBV15 to TRBJ1-1; D is uncertain. Germline-derived CDR1 and CDR2 are LNHNV and YYDKDF (reference sequence). The V end was cut by 2 bases, the J end by 6 bases, with 16 bases between. This CDR3 is built from 15 residues. The CDR3 DNA reads TGTGCCACCAGCAGAACCAGTCCGAGCGGAGCTGAAGCTTTCTTT. Amino acid sequence: CATSRTSPSGAEAFF.

The chain employs TRBV20-1 and TRBJ1-6; D possibly corresponds to TRBD1 (5 bases). Trimming took off 4 bases at V and 10 bases at J, with 17 bases between the two ends. The CDR3 totals 14 residues. From germline, CDR1 is DFQATT and CDR2 SNEGSKA (reference sequence). The chain's CDR3 is CSATPGRDGSPLHF. The CDR3 DNA reads TGCAGTGCTACCCCTGGGAGGGACGGCTCACCCCTCCACTTT.

This clonotype was counted many times. V gene TRBV20-1 combines with J gene TRBJ1-2; tentative D call: TRBD1 (5 bases). The CDR3 has 13 residues. The V and J ends lost 4 bases and 6 bases respectively, with 15 bases between them. Germline CDR1 and CDR2: DFQATT and SNEGSKA (reference sequence). The CDR3 sequence is CSAIRATDDGYTF. DNA for the CDR3: TGCAGTGCTATCAGGGCGACGGACGATGGCTACACCTTC.

V usage is TRBV7-2 and J usage is TRBJ1-5; D gene ambiguous. Germline V lookup: CDR1 SGHTA, CDR2 FQGNSA. V lost 3 bases to trimming and J lost 1 base, with 10 bases between them. CDR3 length equals 15 residues. CDR3 DNA sequence: TGTGCCAGCAGCTTGGTACCAGGCAGCAATCAGCCCCAGCATTTT. As protein: CASSLVPGSNQPQHF.

This clonotype was seen only a few times. The chain has TRBV29-1 and TRBJ2-7; 10 bases align to TRBD2. Trimming removed 7 bases from V and 6 bases from J; junction bases left unmatched: 9. CDR3 length: 13 amino acids. CDR1 and CDR2 from the germline V gene are SQVTM and ANQGSEA. The CDR3 region is CSGGLAGVCEQYF. The CDR3 DNA is TGCAGCGGGGGGCTAGCGGGAGTCTGCGAGCAGTACTTC.

The chain recombines TRBV6-2 or TRBV6-3 with TRBJ2-6; a possible D gene is TRBD2 (5 bases). Germline CDR1 and CDR2: MNHEY and SVGEGT. This CDR3 contains 16 residues. Trimming removed 6 bases from V and 0 bases from J, with 12 bases in between. The chain's CDR3 is CASRRRATSGANVLTF. CDR3 sequence (DNA): TGTGCCAGCAGGAGGCGGGCCACCTCTGGGGCCAACGTCCTGACTTTC.